These 24 T cell receptor beta chains originate from one sample sequenced in a study of CXCR3-negative and CXCR3-positive naive CD8 T cells. No antigen is known for these receptors. The authors made the TRB cDNA libraries by 5' RACE using UMI labels. TCRdb reprocessed the 5' RACE reads, keeping one entry per CDR3 protein, no DNA. Found here are more than 100,000 distinct CDR3 sequences; the top ten clones hold 0.41%. Study-level results: CXCR3-positive naive cells carried more hydrophobic TRB CDR3s than CXCR3-negative naive cells did.

What was sequenced was naive CXCR3+ CD8+ T cells from blood. Subset: CD45RO-CCR7+CD27+CD95- naive CD8+ T cells expressing CXCR3 (TNR3+). Source of these receptors: a human donor in good health. Some clones in this sample may be carry-over from other donors' samples.

This sequence joins TRBV13 and TRBJ2-1; TCRdb proposes TRBD1, but this gene call is untestable without DNA. Per germline, CDR1 PRHDT and CDR2 FYEKMQ (reference sequence). CDR3 size: 13 residues. CDR3 protein: CASSPNGGNEQFF.

V gene TRBV29-1 combines with J gene TRBJ2-3; TCRdb's assignment of TRBD1 cannot be checked, as there is no DNA. The germline V gene encodes CDR1 SQVTM and CDR2 ANQGSEA. This CDR3 is built from 16 residues. The CDR3 sequence is CSVEDGRGGATDTQYF.

V usage is TRBV5-1 and J usage is TRBJ1-2; TCRdb designates TRBD1, a call that cannot be tested without DNA. From germline, CDR1 is SGHRS and CDR2 YFSETQ. This CDR3 has 12 amino acids. CDR3 in amino acids: CASSRTGDGYTF.

The rearrangement joins TRBV4-1 to TRBJ1-1; TCRdb selects TRBD1, and the lack of DNA leaves this call unchecked. Germline lookup yields CDR1 MGHRA and CDR2 YSYEKL. This CDR3 spans 17 amino acids. CDR3 in amino acids: CASSRPHIGQGNTEAFF.

The chain couples TRBV27 to TRBJ2-1; TCRdb names TRBD2, which stays unverified in the absence of DNA. The CDR3 covers 18 residues. CDR1 and CDR2 from the germline V gene are MNHEY and SMNVEV (reference sequence). CDR3 in amino acids: CASSHPLAGGGSYNEQFF.

The chain recombines TRBV20-1 with TRBJ2-2; no DNA is available, so the TRBD1 call from TCRdb remains unchecked. Germline values: CDR1 DFQATT, CDR2 SNEGSKA (reference sequence). The CDR3 extends over 14 amino acids. CDR3 amino acids: CSARPFGGTGELFF.

The chain links TRBV4-3 to TRBJ2-7; lacking DNA, the TRBD1 call made by TCRdb goes unchecked. Germline CDR1 LGHNA, CDR2 YSLEER. The CDR3 is made up of 13 amino acids. CDR3 region: CVSSRDSSYEQYF.

The chain uses TRBV6-5 and TRBJ1-2; as DNA is missing, the TRBD1 call by TCRdb cannot be tested. The germline V gene has CDR1 MNHEY and CDR2 SVGAGI. This CDR3 is 14 amino acids long. This CDR3 is CASSYSGGAGGYTF.

The chain has TRBV7-2 and TRBJ2-2; TCRdb proposes TRBD2, but this gene call is untestable without DNA. Germline V gene sequence: CDR1 SGHTA, CDR2 FQGNSA. The CDR3 runs to 15 residues. CDR3 sequence reads: CASSSSSVYPGELFF.

The chain uses TRBV15 and TRBJ1-3. CDR3 length: 17 residues. CDR1 is LNHNV, CDR2 YYDKDF, per germline (reference sequence). The CDR3 loop reads CATSRDRAGGPGNTIYF. The full variable domain, completed using reference TRBV15 and TRBJ1-3, is DAMVIQNPRYQVTQFGKPVTLSCSQTLNHNVMYWYQQKSSQAPKLLFHYYDKDFNNEADTPDNFQSRRPNTSFCFLDIRSPGLGDTAMYLCATSRDRAGGPGNTIYFGEGSWLTVV.

The chain combines TRBV5-1 with TRBJ2-5; TCRdb's D call, TRBD2, is unchecked because there is no DNA. CDR1 is SGHRS and CDR2 is YFSETQ in the germline V gene. This CDR3 is built from 12 residues. The chain's CDR3 is CASSPARETQYF.

V and J are TRBV7-6 and TRBJ1-3. Germline CDR1 reads SGHVS; CDR2 reads FNYEAQ. This CDR3 has 16 amino acids. Here the CDR3 reads CASSLYGPSSGNTIYF. The variable domain in full, with the rest retrieved from reference TRBV7-6 and TRBJ1-3, is GAGVSQSPRYKVTKRGQDVALRCDPISGHVSLYWYRQALGQGPEFLTYFNYEAQQDKSGLPNDRFSAERPEGSISTLTIQRTEQRDSAMYRCASSLYGPSSGNTIYFGEGSWLTVV.

The V call is TRBV12-3 or TRBV12-4, the J call TRBJ1-6. This CDR3 is built from 14 residues. CDR3 region: CASSLTVWNSPLHF.

The rearrangement uses TRBV11-2 and TRBJ2-3; checking the TCRdb D call of TRBD2 is not possible without DNA. There are 18 residues in the CDR3. Germline CDR1 and CDR2: SGHAT and FQNNGV. CDR3 sequence reads: CASSLDYGTSPFADTQYF.

The J gene is TRBJ2-7, the V gene TRBV19. The germline V gene encodes CDR1 LNHDA and CDR2 SQIVND (reference sequence). There are 11 residues in the CDR3. The CDR3 loop reads CSSSNGYEQYF.

The chain couples TRBV4-1 to TRBJ1-1. Germline CDR1 is MGHRA and CDR2 is YSYEKL. There are 15 residues in the CDR3. CDR3 protein: CASSQAGSMNTEAFF.

The chain uses TRBV4-1 and TRBJ2-7; TCRdb names TRBD1, which stays unverified in the absence of DNA. The CDR3 sequence is 16 residues long. In germline, CDR1 is MGHRA, CDR2 YSYEKL. CDR3 in amino acids: CASSQAMTGESHEQYF.

The rearrangement links TRBV7-9 to TRBJ2-1; there is no DNA to check the TCRdb D call of TRBD1. Germline loops: CDR1 SEHNR, CDR2 FQNEAQ (reference sequence). This CDR3 has 15 residues. This CDR3 reads CASSLTGGTGNEQFF.

V and J are TRBV19 and TRBJ2-1; TCRdb calls TRBD1, which cannot be checked without DNA. The CDR3 length is 15 residues. Germline lookup yields CDR1 LNHDA and CDR2 SQIVND (reference sequence). This CDR3 is CASSLGPLTDNEQFF.

The chain combines TRBV12-3 or TRBV12-4 with TRBJ2-1; the TRBD2 assignment by TCRdb is unverifiable without DNA. This CDR3 contains 15 residues. The chain's CDR3 is CASSLGAGGNDEQFF.

This chain joins TRBV28 and TRBJ2-2; there is no DNA to check the TCRdb D call of TRBD1. From germline, CDR1 is MDHEN and CDR2 SYDVKM. The length of the CDR3 is 15 residues. CDR3 in amino acids: CASSFPRLYTGELFF.

This rearrangement joins TRBV10-2 to TRBJ2-1; checking the TCRdb D call of TRBD1 is not possible without DNA. Looked up from germline, CDR1 is WSHSY and CDR2 is SAAADI. The CDR3 covers 17 residues. The CDR3 sequence is CASSEIQTGPIYNEQFF.

V usage is TRBV20-1 and J usage is TRBJ2-1; with no DNA, the TCRdb D assignment of TRBD1 cannot be verified. Germline V gives CDR1 DFQATT, CDR2 SNEGSKA (reference sequence). This CDR3 has 15 amino acids. The CDR3 sequence: CSAPKDRVYYNEQFF.

The chain employs TRBV7-8 and TRBJ1-2. CDR3 size: 14 residues. The germline gives CDR1 SGHVS, CDR2 FQNEAQ. This CDR3 reads CASSPPLERDGYTF.